The 30 T cell receptor beta chains in this list originate from one sample, sequenced in a study of T-cell reconstitution after alpha-beta-depleted transplantation in children. Molecular barcoding with unique molecular identifiers was used for the TCRbeta library. TCRdb recomputed calls from the PCR reads with MiXCR, one row per CDR3 protein. The sample holds 400,000 to 500,000 distinct CDR3 sequences, approximately 10% seen once. The material sequenced was PBMCs from the stem cell graft donor, taken from the stem cell graft. The receptors here all came from a human donor who donated a stem cell graft to a child with acute myeloid leukemia.

The chain joins TRBV5-8 to TRBJ2-1; D uncertain. The CDR3 sequence is 12 residues long. Germline loops: CDR1 SGHTS, CDR2 YDEGEE. The V end was cut by 1 base, the J end by 7 bases, with 6 bases between. The CDR3 protein is CASSLTVNEQFF. For the CDR3, the DNA is TGTGCCAGCAGCTTGACGGTGAATGAGCAGTTCTTC.

The chain combines TRBV25-1 with TRBJ2-7; 9 positions match TRBD1. Germline trimming cut 7 bases from V and 4 bases from J; bases unmatched to any gene: 17. The germline CDR1 and CDR2 sequences are MGHDK and SYGVNS. CDR3 length: 17 amino acids. This CDR3 reads CASTPSLPGTGMYEQYF. The CDR3 bases are TGTGCCAGCACTCCATCCCTCCCCGGGACAGGGATGTACGAGCAGTACTTC.

The table lists this clonotype with a few counts. The chain is built from TRBV20-1 and TRBJ2-5; 10 bases map to TRBD2. The V segment lost 6 bases and the J segment 5 bases; nucleotides outside the gene matches: 9. From germline, CDR1 is DFQATT and CDR2 SNEGSKA (reference sequence). CDR3 size: 14 residues. CDR3: CSAQSGGAGETQYF. CDR3 bases: TGCAGTGCACAGAGCGGGGGGGCCGGGGAGACCCAGTACTTC.

This clonotype was detected once. This chain uses TRBV12-3 or TRBV12-4 with TRBJ2-5; D gene ambiguous. V shed 2 bases and J shed 1 base, with 8 bases lying between them. The CDR3 runs to 14 residues. In DNA, the CDR3 is TGTGCCAGCAGTTTATTACAGACCCAAGAGACCCAGTACTTC. This translates into CASSLLQTQETQYF.

This clonotype was observed many times. The chain employs TRBV20-1 and TRBJ2-7, with a possible D match to TRBD2 (5 bases). From germline, CDR1 is DFQATT and CDR2 SNEGSKA (reference sequence). V was clipped by 1 base and J by 0 bases, with 10 bases between them. The CDR3 has 14 residues. Written as DNA, the CDR3 is TGCAGTGCTAGAGCTACTAGGGCCTCCTACGAGCAGTACTTC. It codes for CSARATRASYEQYF.

V is TRBV20-1 and J is TRBJ1-3; D remains ambiguous. Germline V gives CDR1 DFQATT, CDR2 SNEGSKA (reference sequence). CDR3 length equals 14 residues. Trimming left V 5 bases short and J 4 bases short, with 15 bases between. CDR3 region: CSAPVEAAGNTIYF. The CDR3 DNA reads as TGCAGTGCTCCGGTAGAAGCGGCCGGAAACACCATATATTTT.

The rearrangement links TRBV7-9 to TRBJ2-1; D gene uncertain. This CDR3 is built from 13 residues. Trimming took 3 bases from V and 8 from J, leaving 11 bases between them. Germline lookup yields CDR1 SEHNR and CDR2 FQNEAQ (reference sequence). This CDR3 is CASSFSAGDEQFF. CDR3 nucleotide sequence: TGTGCCAGCAGCTTCTCGGCAGGCGATGAGCAGTTCTTC. Combining the CDR3 with reference TRBV7-9 and TRBJ2-1 gives the whole variable domain DTGVSQNPRHKITKRGQNVTFRCDPISEHNRLYWYRQTLGQGPEFLTYFQNEAQLEKSRLLSDRFSAERPKGSFSTLEIQRTEQGDSAMYLCASSFSAGDEQFFGPGTRLTVL.

V is TRBV5-1 and J is TRBJ2-7; the D gene is possibly TRBD1 (5 bases). The length of the CDR3 is 14 residues. CDR1 and CDR2 (germline): SGHRS, YFSETQ. Between the trimmed V and J ends, which lost 4 bases and 3 bases, there was a span of 14 bases. CDR3 sequence reads: CASSQDSPIYEQYF. CDR3 bases: TGCGCCAGCAGCCAAGACAGCCCTATCTACGAGCAGTACTTC.

This clonotype was counted ten times or more. The gene calls are TRBV6-1 and TRBJ2-2, with D unresolved. The CDR3 contains 13 residues. The germline V gene encodes CDR1 MNHNS and CDR2 SASEGT. V lost 5 bases and J lost 3, with 7 bases in between. The CDR3 sequence is CASSPSYTGELFF. In nucleotides, the CDR3 is TGTGCCAGCAGTCCATCGTACACCGGGGAGCTGTTTTTT.

This clonotype appeared once. The chain carries TRBV5-1 and TRBJ1-4, with D perhaps matching TRBD1 (6 bases). Germline CDR1 reads SGHRS; CDR2 reads YFSETQ. V gave up 5 bases and J gave up 3 bases, with 11 bases separating them. The CDR3 consists of 14 residues. In DNA, the CDR3 is TGCGCCAGCAGATCAGGGGCCGCTAATGAAAAACTGTTTTTT. This encodes CASRSGAANEKLFF.

This clonotype was counted only a few times. The rearrangement joins TRBV5-1 to TRBJ2-1; D may correspond to TRBD1 or TRBD2 (5 bases each). Germline V CDR1 and CDR2: SGHRS, YFSETQ. Trimming pared 7 bases from V and 6 bases from J, leaving 20 bases between. This CDR3 is built from 15 residues. CDR3 DNA: TGCGCCAGCGGCGGCAGGGACGGGAAGGTCAATGAGCAGTTCTTC. It yields the protein CASGGRDGKVNEQFF.

The CDR3 reads CSASGLAGGPGSYEQYF. CDR3 nucleotides: TGCAGCGCCTCGGGACTAGCGGGAGGGCCGGGCTCCTACGAGCAGTACTTC. This chain uses TRBV29-1 with TRBJ2-7; TRBD2 matches 16 bases. J gave up 0 bases and V 7 bases, and 9 bases lay outside the gene matches. The CDR3 extends over 17 amino acids. Germline CDR1 is SQVTM and CDR2 is ANQGSEA.

The genes are TRBV4-2 and TRBJ1-2, with D possibly being TRBD1 (5 bases). Germline V gives CDR1 LGHNA, CDR2 YNFKEQ. The CDR3 has 12 amino acids. V gave up 5 bases and J gave up 4 bases, with 8 bases separating them. CDR3 nucleotide sequence: TGTGCCAGCAGCAGGGACGTCTATGGCTACACCTTC. Its translation is CASSRDVYGYTF.

The rearrangement joins TRBV7-8 to TRBJ1-5, with a possible D match to TRBD1 (5 bases). Germline loops: CDR1 SGHVS, CDR2 FQNEAQ. The ends were cut back, 1 base at V and 7 bases at J, with 14 bases in the middle. The CDR3 is made up of 15 amino acids. Here the CDR3 reads CASSLVAGSDQPQHF. CDR3 sequence (DNA): TGTGCCAGCAGCTTAGTAGCAGGGTCCGACCAGCCCCAGCATTTT.

V and J are TRBV7-9 and TRBJ2-2, with D possibly being TRBD2 (6 bases). Deletions cut 5 bases from V and 10 bases from J, with 14 bases between. Germline V CDR1 and CDR2: SEHNR, FQNEAQ (reference sequence). The CDR3 has 13 amino acids. The DNA for the CDR3 is TGTGCCAGCAGCCCGTCGACTAGTCCGGAGCTGTTTTTT. The encoded protein is CASSPSTSPELFF.

The chain combines TRBV5-1 with TRBJ2-3; no clear D gene. Germline CDR1 reads SGHRS; CDR2 reads YFSETQ. V dropped 6 bases and J dropped 1 base, with 9 bases sitting between them. CDR3 length equals 13 residues. CDR3 sequence: CASTRTRTDTQYF. CDR3 sequence (DNA): TGCGCCAGCACCCGCACACGCACAGATACGCAGTATTTT. Combining the CDR3 with reference TRBV5-1 and TRBJ2-3 gives the whole variable domain KAGVTQTPRYLIKTRGQQVTLSCSPISGHRSVSWYQQTPGQGLQFLFEYFSETQRNKGNFPGRFSGRQFSNSRSEMNVSTLELGDSALYLCASTRTRTDTQYFGPGTRLTVL.

The chain has TRBV12-3 or TRBV12-4 and TRBJ2-2; TRBD1 matches 8 bases. Trimming took 3 bases from V and 3 from J; bases not matched to a gene: 6. The CDR3 sequence is 16 residues long. This CDR3 reads CASSLLQGGYTGELFF. CDR3 nucleotide sequence: TGTGCCAGCAGTTTGTTACAGGGGGGTTACACCGGGGAGCTGTTTTTT.

V usage is TRBV7-2 and J usage is TRBJ1-2, with a weak D call TRBD1 (5 bases). With 1 base removed from V and 6 bases from J, the gap between germline ends came to 15 bases. The CDR3 has 15 amino acids. Germline V gene lookup returns CDR1 SGHTA and CDR2 FQGNSA. CDR3 amino acids: CASSLGSRAGDGYTF. CDR3 DNA sequence: TGTGCCAGCAGCTTAGGTTCCAGGGCCGGGGATGGCTACACCTTC.

This clonotype was detected ten times or more. The chain is built from TRBV10-3 and TRBJ2-6, with D unclear. The CDR3 sequence is 14 residues long. V was pared by 3 bases and J by 4 bases, with 7 bases between. Germline V gives CDR1 ENHRY, CDR2 SYGVKD. CDR3 loop: CAISDSNGANVLTF. DNA for the CDR3: TGTGCCATCAGTGACTCTAACGGGGCCAACGTCCTGACTTTC.

This chain connects TRBV15 to TRBJ2-3; D remains unclear. There are 14 residues in the CDR3. Per germline, CDR1 LNHNV and CDR2 YYDKDF (reference sequence). V was trimmed by 8 bases and J by 1 base, leaving 13 bases between them. CDR3 DNA: TGTGCCACCCTGTCGATTGGGGGCACAGATACGCAGTATTTT. Translating it yields CATLSIGGTDTQYF.

This clonotype was found a few times. The chain recombines TRBV20-1 with TRBJ2-3, with D maybe TRBD2 (6 bases). There are 14 residues in the CDR3. With 1 base removed from V and 1 base from J, the gap between germline ends came to 9 bases. The V gene's germline CDR1 is DFQATT and CDR2 SNEGSKA (reference sequence). This chain's CDR3 is CSARVVAGTDTQYF. The DNA for the CDR3 is TGCAGTGCTAGAGTGGTAGCGGGCACAGATACGCAGTATTTT.

Comments on this clonotype: A read error may be the cause here, since a much bigger clone is one base away. CDR3 residues: CASSLGQGSTYEQYF. CDR3 bases: TGCGCCAGCAGCCTCGGACAGGGCTCAACCTACGAGCAGTACTTC. This chain links TRBV4-3 with TRBJ2-7; 8 bases are a match to TRBD1. Unmatched junction bases numbered 7, after V lost 4 bases and J lost 2 bases. CDR1 and CDR2 (germline): LGHNA, YSLEER. CDR3 length: 15 amino acids.

The chain uses TRBV2 and TRBJ2-3, with 8 bases that match TRBD2. The CDR3 runs 16 residues. CDR1 and CDR2 from the germline V gene are SNHLY and FYNNEI. V was pared by 4 bases and J by 8 bases, with 14 bases of the junction left unmatched. The CDR3 DNA sequence: TGTGCCAGCAGTGCCTATCGCGGGGGGCCCCTGAGTACGCAGTATTTT. Translation gives CASSAYRGGPLSTQYF.

This clonotype was recorded once. The chain recombines TRBV12-3 or TRBV12-4 with TRBJ2-2; a weak D match, TRBD1 (6 bases). Trimming left V 2 bases short and J 3 bases short, with 16 bases between. This CDR3 comprises 17 residues. Here the CDR3 DNA reads TGTGCCAGCAGTTTAATTTCCCGGGCAGGGGACACCGGGGAGCTGTTTTTT. Its protein product is CASSLISRAGDTGELFF.

This clonotype was picked up many times. At one boundary the junction diverges from the germline segment, which might be a read error. The chain employs TRBV6-1 and TRBJ1-1; 8 nucleotides line up with TRBD1. The CDR3 totals 13 residues. Germline CDR1 reads MNHNS; CDR2 reads SASEGT. The CDR3 sequence: CASSVTGVTEAFF. The DNA for the CDR3 is TGCGCCAGCAGTGTGACAGGGGTCACTGAAGCTTTCTTT.

The table lists this clonotype with a few counts. The CDR3 reads CASSASGTSYEQYF. The DNA for the CDR3 is TGCGCCAGCAGCGCTAGCGGGACCTCCTACGAGCAGTACTTC. The chain has TRBV5-1 and TRBJ2-7; 9 nucleotides line up with TRBD2. The CDR3 has 14 residues. Trimming removed 4 bases from V and 0 bases from J; junction bases left unmatched: 2. In germline, CDR1 is SGHRS, CDR2 YFSETQ. Looking up the rest from reference TRBV5-1 and TRBJ2-7 gives the full variable domain: KAGVTQTPRYLIKTRGQQVTLSCSPISGHRSVSWYQQTPGQGLQFLFEYFSETQRNKGNFPGRFSGRQFSNSRSEMNVSTLELGDSALYLCASSASGTSYEQYFGPGTRLTVT.

This clonotype has just a few counts. The CDR3 spells CASSLVAEGAGQPQHF. The CDR3 nucleotides read TGTGCCAGCAGCTTAGTCGCCGAGGGGGCAGGACAGCCCCAGCATTTT. The chain has TRBV7-6 and TRBJ1-5; 7 positions agree with TRBD1. J was trimmed by 7 bases and V by 1 base; bases with no gene match: 10. Germline loops: CDR1 SGHVS, CDR2 FNYEAQ. The CDR3 spans 16 residues.

This clonotype was recorded at least ten times. V usage is TRBV20-1 and J usage is TRBJ2-1; 7 bases line up with TRBD2. The CDR3 covers 13 residues. Germline trimming cut 3 bases from V and 5 bases from J; bases unmatched to any gene: 4. The germline CDR1 and CDR2 sequences are DFQATT and SNEGSKA (reference sequence). The CDR3 here is CSARRLADNEQFF. For the CDR3, the DNA is TGCAGTGCTAGGAGGCTAGCGGACAATGAGCAGTTCTTC.

This chain connects TRBV29-1 to TRBJ2-7; D remains ambiguous. The CDR3 has 13 amino acids. V lost 6 bases to trimming and J lost 1 base, with 13 bases between them. Germline CDR1 and CDR2: SQVTM and ANQGSEA. CDR3 coding DNA: TGCAGCGTAGAGTGGGCACAATCCTACGAGCAGTACTTC. Translated: CSVEWAQSYEQYF.

V gene TRBV27 combines with J gene TRBJ2-2; TRBD2 is a possible D gene (6 bases). The CDR3 runs 16 residues. Trimming pared 1 base from V and 3 bases from J, leaving 12 bases between. The V gene's germline CDR1 is MNHEY and CDR2 SMNVEV (reference sequence). CDR3 amino acids: CASSLFERAYTGELFF. Written as DNA, the CDR3 is TGTGCCAGCAGTTTATTCGAGCGGGCATACACCGGGGAGCTGTTTTTT.